A selection of T cell receptor beta chains follows, all from one sample in a study of siplizumab effects on memory and regulatory T cells. Assay: immunoSEQ multiplex PCR; the TCRdb copy retains only in-frame clones and omits some. The sample includes about 87,000 clones, around 90% of them seen just once. Sequencing was done on a sample of CD4+ T cells sorted from blood. These receptors all stem from a human donor in good health. The CDR3 runs from the conserved cysteine through the conserved F or W. The D gene is left open where the match is weak. Size is omitted from some rows. Given values are once, few, many or a class for expanded clones.

d_call: -; v_call: TRBV18; j_call: TRBJ2-2; clone_size: -; cdr3_nt: TGTGCCAGCTCACCACCGGTTCGGGGCCAAGGGGAGCTGTTTTTT; cdr3_aa: CASSPPVRGQGELFF
d_call: -; v_call: TRBV6-1; j_call: TRBJ1-5; clone_size: -; cdr3_nt: TGTGCCAGCAGTGAAAATTGGTCGGGTCAGCCCCAGCATTTT; cdr3_aa: CASSENWSGQPQHF
d_call: -; v_call: TRBV29-1; j_call: TRBJ1-2; clone_size: -; cdr3_nt: TGCAGCGTTTGGGCTAACTATGGCTACACCTTC; cdr3_aa: CSVWANYGYTF
d_call: -; v_call: TRBV14; j_call: TRBJ2-3; clone_size: -; cdr3_nt: TGTGCCAGCAGCCAAGAACAGGGAGCGGATACGCAGTATTTT; cdr3_aa: CASSQEQGADTQYF
d_call: TRBD2; v_call: TRBV5-1; j_call: TRBJ2-3; clone_size: -; cdr3_nt: TGCGCCAGCAGCTTGGCGGGACTAGCGGGAGGAACAGATACGCAGTATTTT; cdr3_aa: CASSLAGLAGGTDTQYF
d_call: -; v_call: TRBV12-5; j_call: TRBJ1-1; clone_size: -; cdr3_nt: TGTGCTAGTGGTCACCGAGCGGCGAACACTGAAGCTTTCTTT; cdr3_aa: CASGHRAANTEAFF
d_call: -; v_call: TRBV5-1; j_call: TRBJ2-1; clone_size: -; cdr3_nt: TGCGCCAGCAGCTTAAGCGTTAGCTCCTACAATGAGCAGTTCTTC; cdr3_aa: CASSLSVSSYNEQFF
d_call: TRBD1; v_call: TRBV5-4; j_call: TRBJ2-1; clone_size: -; cdr3_nt: TGTGCCAGCAGCCCGGACAGGGTGTACAATGAGCAGTTCTTC; cdr3_aa: CASSPDRVYNEQFF
d_call: TRBD1; v_call: TRBV18; j_call: TRBJ1-5; clone_size: -; cdr3_nt: TGTGCCAGCTCACCGATACCAGGGGGTGTCAATCAGCCCCAGCATTTT; cdr3_aa: CASSPIPGGVNQPQHF
d_call: -; v_call: TRBV5-6; j_call: TRBJ1-6; clone_size: -; cdr3_nt: TGTGCCAGCAGCTCGGCCACGGGTGGGAATTCACCCCTCCACTTT; cdr3_aa: CASSSATGGNSPLHF
d_call: -; v_call: TRBV6-5; j_call: TRBJ1-5; clone_size: -; cdr3_nt: TGTGCCAGCAGTTATGGAGACAGCAATCAGCCCCAGCATTTT; cdr3_aa: CASSYGDSNQPQHF
d_call: -; v_call: TRBV6-6; j_call: TRBJ1-5; clone_size: -; cdr3_nt: TGTGCCAGCAGTCCCCGGGCCGGAGGCAATCAGCCCCAGCATTTT; cdr3_aa: CASSPRAGGNQPQHF
d_call: -; v_call: TRBV7-3; j_call: TRBJ2-1; clone_size: -; cdr3_nt: TGTGCCAGCAGTCTAGAAGGGGCTCGGCAGTTCTTC; cdr3_aa: CASSLEGARQFF
d_call: -; v_call: TRBV18; j_call: TRBJ1-5; clone_size: -; cdr3_nt: TGTGCCAGCTCACCACCGTGGGGGGGGGATCAGCCCCAGCATTTT; cdr3_aa: CASSPPWGGDQPQHF
d_call: TRBD1; v_call: TRBV5-1; j_call: TRBJ1-1; clone_size: -; cdr3_nt: TGCGCCAGCAGCGGGACAGGTTGGACTGAAGCTTTCTTT; cdr3_aa: CASSGTGWTEAFF
d_call: TRBD2; v_call: TRBV5-1; j_call: TRBJ2-2; clone_size: -; cdr3_nt: TGCGCCAGCAGCTTGGGGCTAGCGGGAGTCACCGGGGAGCTGTTTTTT; cdr3_aa: CASSLGLAGVTGELFF
d_call: -; v_call: TRBV6-5; j_call: TRBJ2-2; clone_size: -; cdr3_nt: TGTGCCAGCAGTTACGGGTGGGGCCGGAGCACCGGGGAGCTGTTTTTT; cdr3_aa: CASSYGWGRSTGELFF
d_call: -; v_call: TRBV6-1; j_call: TRBJ2-7; clone_size: -; cdr3_nt: TGTGCCAGCAGTGTGGGACCGAATCTCTACGAGCAGTACTTC; cdr3_aa: CASSVGPNLYEQYF
d_call: -; v_call: TRBV11-1; j_call: TRBJ2-1; clone_size: -; cdr3_nt: TGTGCCAGCAGCTTAGCCAGTCGGTACAATGAGCAGTTCTTC; cdr3_aa: CASSLASRYNEQFF
d_call: TRBD2; v_call: TRBV28; j_call: TRBJ2-7; clone_size: -; cdr3_nt: TGTGCCAGCAGTACGACTAGCAGAGTTCTCTACGAGCAGTACTTC; cdr3_aa: CASSTTSRVLYEQYF
d_call: -; v_call: TRBV5-4; j_call: TRBJ1-1; clone_size: once; cdr3_nt: TGTGCCAGCAGCTTGGGGGGACCTAACACTGAAGCTTTCTTT; cdr3_aa: CASSLGGPNTEAFF
d_call: -; v_call: TRBV10-3; j_call: TRBJ1-1; clone_size: once; cdr3_nt: TGTGCCACCACGACAGCCTTGAACACTGAAGCTTTCTTT; cdr3_aa: CATTTALNTEAFF
d_call: TRBD1; v_call: TRBV5-1; j_call: TRBJ1-1; clone_size: -; cdr3_nt: TGCGCCAGCAGCTTGGATAGGACAGGGGGGGAAGCTTTCTTT; cdr3_aa: CASSLDRTGGEAFF
d_call: -; v_call: TRBV6-1; j_call: TRBJ1-1; clone_size: once; cdr3_nt: TGTGCCAGCAGTGAATCTCCGCGTGAAGCTTTCTTT; cdr3_aa: CASSESPREAFF
d_call: TRBD1; v_call: TRBV19; j_call: TRBJ2-3; clone_size: -; cdr3_nt: TGTGCCAGTAGTACCTCAGGACAGGGGGCGATTCTGTATTTT; cdr3_aa: CASSTSGQGAILYF
d_call: -; v_call: TRBV11-3; j_call: TRBJ2-2; clone_size: -; cdr3_nt: TGTGCCAGCAGTACCGCCGATAACACCGGGGAGCTGTTTTTT; cdr3_aa: CASSTADNTGELFF
d_call: -; v_call: TRBV7-9; j_call: TRBJ2-7; clone_size: -; cdr3_nt: TGTGCCAGCAGCTTAGGGGAACGGGAGTACTTC; cdr3_aa: CASSLGEREYF
d_call: -; v_call: TRBV29-1; j_call: TRBJ2-7; clone_size: -; cdr3_nt: TGCAGCGTTAGGACAGCCGACGAGCAGTACTTC; cdr3_aa: CSVRTADEQYF
d_call: TRBD2; v_call: TRBV18; j_call: TRBJ2-7; clone_size: -; cdr3_nt: TGTGCCAGCTCACCGGCGGGAGGGCCGGGATACGAGCAGTACTTC; cdr3_aa: CASSPAGGPGYEQYF
d_call: TRBD1; v_call: TRBV11-3; j_call: TRBJ2-2; clone_size: once; cdr3_nt: TGTGCCAGCAGCCCCCGAGGGGGCGCAGCCGGGGAGCTGTTTTTT; cdr3_aa: CASSPRGGAAGELFF
d_call: TRBD1; v_call: TRBV5-4; j_call: TRBJ2-7; clone_size: -; cdr3_nt: TGTGCCAGCAGCTTAATGGGACAGGGCTTGCACGAGCAGTACTTC; cdr3_aa: CASSLMGQGLHEQYF
d_call: -; v_call: TRBV25-1; j_call: TRBJ2-7; clone_size: -; cdr3_nt: TGTGCCAGCAGTGAATATGGGGGAATAACCTACGAGCAGTACTTC; cdr3_aa: CASSEYGGITYEQYF